The clone carrying this T cell receptor beta chain has more than one count but fewer than ten. Its antigen is as yet unknown. Each CDR3 protein is one row after TCRdb ran MiXCR on the reads. Of approximately 600,000 distinct CDR3 sequences in the sample, almost 40% were seen once. These data come from a study of T cell repertoires in cytomegalovirus infection. Whole-study context: Both CMV infection and a matching HLA type were indicated by public TCR beta signatures.

General study results and limits: CMV-specific TCR beta clonotypes restricted by HLA-C were the ones dominating the ex vivo response. Public TCR beta family frequency separated CMV-and-HLA carriers, including in an independent cohort.

V shed 4 bases and J shed 6 bases, with 9 bases lying between them. Germline CDR1 is SGHAT and CDR2 is FQNNGV. The CDR3 loop spans 12 amino acids. The sample was cultured PBMCs, taken from culture after CMV antigen stimulation. The rearrangement joins TRBV11-2 to TRBJ1-1; possibly TRBD1 for D (5 bases). This sequence was found in a human donor in good health (CMV status not recorded). Some clones in this sample may be carry-over from other donors' samples. The DNA of the CDR3 is TGTGCCAGCAGCTGGCGGGGCGCTGAAGCTTTCTTT. It specifies CASSWRGAEAFF.